The 17 T cell receptor beta chains reported below all come from one sample, sequenced in a study of blood T cells in healthy people across ages (dated by TCRdb to the mid-2010s). The library was prepared using 5' RACE. TCRdb records Illumina HiSeq 2500 as the sequencer. The second PCR ran for roughly 7 to 11 cycles and used a J-beta primer mix along with a sample-barcoded 5' primer. The raw public data were reprocessed by TCRdb itself: fastp quality trimming at Q25, MiXCR clonotype calling, in-frame beta chains only. Identical CDR3 proteins give one entry, which carries the most common genes and DNA. Counted in this sample were about 1.4 million distinct CDR3 sequences; 55% to 75% of them appeared once. The top ten clonotypes cover 6.7% of the sample. Specimen: blood. These receptors were collected from a man between 18 and 35 years old in good health.

This clonotype was observed a few times. The V and J genes are TRBV7-2 and TRBJ2-4, with 8 bases identical to TRBD1. Germline V lookup: CDR1 SGHTA, CDR2 FQGNSA. This CDR3 has 16 residues. V lost 0 bases to trimming and J lost 6 bases; unmatched junction nucleotides: 7. This CDR3 is CASSLAPTGAGNIQYF. The CDR3, as DNA: TGTGCCAGCAGCTTAGCGCCGACAGGGGCGGGAAACATTCAGTACTTC.

The chain couples TRBV4-1 to TRBJ1-1, with TRBD1 as a possible D gene (6 bases). The germline V gene encodes CDR1 MGHRA and CDR2 YSYEKL. The CDR3 length is 13 residues. Trimming left V 3 bases short and J 9 bases short, with 14 bases between. The DNA for the CDR3 is TGCGCCAGCAGCCAGACAGACGGACAGCAAGCTTTCTTT. Translated, it gives CASSQTDGQQAFF.

The rearrangement joins TRBV7-6 to TRBJ2-7; D is possibly TRBD2 (5 bases). CDR1 and CDR2 (germline): SGHVS, FNYEAQ. The CDR3 spans 15 residues. Deletions cut 5 bases from V and 3 bases from J, with 17 bases between. CDR3 DNA sequence: TGTGCCAGCAGCCCCGGTCGTCGGGGTTACTACGAGCAGTACTTC. Residues: CASSPGRRGYYEQYF. Using reference TRBV7-6 and TRBJ2-7 for the parts outside the CDR3, the full variable domain is GAGVSQSPRYKVTKRGQDVALRCDPISGHVSLYWYRQALGQGPEFLTYFNYEAQQDKSGLPNDRFSAERPEGSISTLTIQRTEQRDSAMYRCASSPGRRGYYEQYFGPGTRLTVT.

This clonotype was counted only a few times. V usage is TRBV25-1 and J usage is TRBJ2-3; the D call may be TRBD1 or TRBD2 (6 bases each). Germline V lookup: CDR1 MGHDK, CDR2 SYGVNS. The CDR3 loop spans 16 amino acids. V lost 0 bases, J lost 2 bases, and 12 bases lay in between. The DNA for the CDR3 is TGTGCCAGCAGTGAATATCGAGGGGGGCACACAGATACGCAGTATTTT. Its translation is CASSEYRGGHTDTQYF.

V usage is TRBV12-3 or TRBV12-4 and J usage is TRBJ2-3, with a weak D call TRBD2 (6 bases). The J call may be faulty, since TRBJ2-5 better matches the DNA end. The CDR3 has 12 residues. CDR3: CASSFREDTQYF. As DNA, the CDR3 is TGTGCCAGCAGTTTCAGGGAGGATACCCAGTACTTC.

V and J are TRBV25-1 and TRBJ2-1; TRBD2 matches at 12 bases. Germline CDR1 reads MGHDK; CDR2 reads SYGVNS. Losses at the gene ends were 2 bases for V and 7 bases for J; bases not matched to a gene: 9. This CDR3 contains 17 residues. The CDR3 sequence is CASSELAGGAVGNEQFF. For the CDR3, the DNA is TGTGCCAGCAGTGAACTAGCGGGGGGGGCCGTGGGGAATGAGCAGTTCTTC.

This chain connects TRBV7-9 to TRBJ2-7; D not certain. Trimming removed 5 bases from V and 0 bases from J, with 17 bases in between. The germline V gene has CDR1 SEHNR and CDR2 FQNEAQ (reference sequence). The CDR3 length is 16 residues. CDR3 sequence reads: CASSPTRVVSSYEQYF. Here the CDR3 DNA reads TGTGCCAGCAGCCCCACCCGAGTTGTTAGCTCCTACGAGCAGTACTTC.

This clonotype turned up a few times. The chain uses TRBV21-1 and TRBJ2-7; the table names TRBD1, a call not compared with the DNA. TRBV21-1 is an annotated pseudogene. There are 14 residues in the CDR3. The CDR3 sequence: CARATTGRSYEQYF. The DNA of the CDR3 is TGTGCCAGAGCGACGACAGGGCGCTCCTACGAGCAGTACTTC.

This sequence joins TRBV28 and TRBJ2-5, with D hard to call. The J call may be mistaken, given a closer DNA end match to TRBJ2-7. CDR1 and CDR2 (germline): MDHEN, SYDVKM. The CDR3 consists of 15 residues. The CDR3 reads CASSLGSPHLYEQYF. CDR3 nucleotides: TGTGCCAGCAGTTTAGGTTCACCCCACCTCTACGAGCAGTACTTC.

The rearrangement uses TRBV5-1 and TRBJ2-7; D not resolved. The tail of the sequence fits TRBJ2-5 better, so the J call may be wrong. The CDR3 contains 13 residues. Germline CDR1 and CDR2: SGHRS and YFSETQ. The CDR3 loop is CASGDEMEETQYF. CDR3 in DNA: TGCGCCAGCGGGGATGAAATGGAGGAGACCCAGTACTTC.

This clonotype has only a few counts. The chain uses TRBV7-2 and TRBJ2-1; 9 bases align to TRBD1. CDR3 length: 15 residues. Per the germline V gene, CDR1 is SGHTA and CDR2 is FQGNSA. V was clipped by 4 bases and J by 2 bases; unmatched bases: 3. CDR3 sequence: CASSSDRGTYNEQFF. The CDR3 bases are TGTGCCAGCAGCTCCGACAGGGGGACCTACAATGAGCAGTTCTTC.

The V and J genes are TRBV7-6 and TRBJ2-7, with TRBD2 matching over 14 bases. CDR3 length equals 15 residues. CDR1 is SGHVS, CDR2 FNYEAQ, per germline. The ends lost 5 bases at V and 1 base at J; junction bases unmatched: 1. As DNA, the CDR3 is TGTGCCAGCAGCCGACTAGCGGGGGGGTCCTACGAGCAGTACTTC. This gives the protein CASSRLAGGSYEQYF. Complete variable domain (other parts from reference TRBV7-6 and TRBJ2-7): GAGVSQSPRYKVTKRGQDVALRCDPISGHVSLYWYRQALGQGPEFLTYFNYEAQQDKSGLPNDRFSAERPEGSISTLTIQRTEQRDSAMYRCASSRLAGGSYEQYFGPGTRLTVT.

The chain recombines TRBV9 with TRBJ2-3, with D tentatively TRBD1 or TRBD2 (6 bases each). V lost 3 bases and J 4 bases, leaving 12 bases between the germline ends. Germline V gene lookup returns CDR1 SGDLS and CDR2 YYNGEE. This CDR3 is built from 14 residues. The CDR3 DNA is TGTGCCAGCAGCGCCTGGGGGGCCGCAGATACGCAGTATTTT. Amino acid sequence: CASSAWGAADTQYF.

The V call is TRBV12-3 or TRBV12-4, the J call TRBJ2-4, with D maybe TRBD2 (6 bases). The DNA matches TRBJ2-7 better at its end, which makes the J call doubtful. This CDR3 contains 12 residues. The CDR3 loop reads CASSFGGFEQYF. CDR3 DNA sequence: TGTGCCAGCAGTTTTGGGGGGTTCGAGCAGTACTTC.

The J gene is TRBJ2-1, the V gene TRBV4-1; possibly TRBD2 for D (6 bases). The V gene lost 3 bases and the J gene lost 1 base, with 13 bases spanning the gap. CDR1 and CDR2 (germline): MGHRA, YSYEKL. This CDR3 region has 16 residues. The CDR3 region is CASSHKDGGSYNEQFF. The CDR3 bases are TGCGCCAGCAGCCACAAGGACGGGGGTTCCTACAATGAGCAGTTCTTC.

The CDR3 reads CASSQGIVGGSEQYF. In DNA, the CDR3 is TGCGCCAGCAGCCAAGGAATAGTGGGAGGGAGCGAGCAGTACTTC. V and J are TRBV4-1 and TRBJ2-7; 7 bases align to TRBD2. With V trimmed by 1 base and J by 6 bases, 9 bases remained unmatched. The germline V gene has CDR1 MGHRA and CDR2 YSYEKL. The CDR3 consists of 15 residues.

This clonotype was picked up a small number of times. The chain carries TRBV7-4 and TRBJ2-4, with D perhaps TRBD1 (5 bases). Germline CDR1 SGHVT, CDR2 SQSDAQ. V dropped 8 bases and J dropped 0 bases, with 8 bases sitting between them. The CDR3 runs 13 residues. The CDR3 DNA follows: TGTGCCAGCGACAGATTAGCCAAAAACATTCAGTACTTC. It specifies CASDRLAKNIQYF.